The 29 T cell receptor beta chains presented below share a single source sample, sequenced in a study of blood T cell repertoires in COVID-19 (dated by TCRdb to about 2020). Libraries were prepared through the immunoSEQ multiplex PCR assay. Entries here come from immuneACCESS through TCRdb and include only in-frame sequences with V and J called. Some clones fail to appear in such tables; in the studies checked, an unresolved V gene covers under half of the shortfall, and the cause of the remainder is unknown. This sample has roughly 300,000 clones in its table, and more than 75% of those were observed once. The ten most abundant clones make up approximately 1.5% of the sample. Sequences were obtained from peripheral blood. Source of these receptors: a woman in her thirties or forties who had recovered from COVID-19.

The chain is built from TRBV14 and TRBJ2-7; D may be TRBD2 (6 bases). The CDR3 covers 13 residues. Germline-derived CDR1 and CDR2 are SGHDN and FVKESK. The V gene lost 3 bases and the J gene lost 3 bases, with 9 bases spanning the gap. This chain's CDR3 is CASSHGGGYEQYF. The CDR3, as DNA: TGTGCCAGCAGCCACGGGGGAGGCTACGAGCAGTACTTC.

CDR3 DNA sequence: TGTGCCAGCAGTCCTAGGACAGGGGGACAAGAGACCCAGTACTTC. Encoded protein: CASSPRTGGQETQYF. The chain joins TRBV25-1 to TRBJ2-5; the match to TRBD1 covers 10 bases. Trimming took 5 bases from V and 2 from J; bases not matched to a gene: 5. The CDR3 runs to 15 residues. Germline-derived CDR1 and CDR2 are MGHDK and SYGVNS. Together with reference TRBV25-1 and TRBJ2-5, the CDR3 gives the full variable domain: EADIYQTPRYLVIGTGKKITLECSQTMGHDKMYWYQQDPGMELHLIHYSYGVNSTEKGDLSSESTVSRIRTEHFPLTLESARPSHTSQYLCASSPRTGGQETQYFGPGTRLLVL.

V usage is TRBV10-3 and J usage is TRBJ2-7; TRBD1 might be the D (6 bases). Trimming took 1 base from V and 2 from J, leaving 12 bases between them. The CDR3 is made up of 15 amino acids. Germline values: CDR1 ENHRY, CDR2 SYGVKD. The CDR3 is CAISELATGAYEQYF. The CDR3, as DNA: TGTGCCATCAGTGAGTTGGCGACAGGAGCCTACGAGCAGTACTTC.

This clone was observed a handful of times. The J gene is TRBJ2-7, the V gene TRBV25-1; tentatively, D is TRBD1 (6 bases). V was cut by 2 bases and J by 5 bases, with 13 bases left in between. Germline lookup yields CDR1 MGHDK and CDR2 SYGVNS. This CDR3 region has 14 residues. The CDR3 DNA follows: TGTGCCAGCAGTGAACCCGGGACATCCCACGAGCAGTACTTC. Encoded protein: CASSEPGTSHEQYF.

This rearrangement joins TRBV6-6 to TRBJ2-1, with a tentative D call TRBD2 (5 bases). This CDR3 has 12 residues. With 3 bases removed from V and 9 bases from J, the gap between germline ends came to 9 bases. Germline CDR1 MNHNY, CDR2 SVGAGI (reference sequence). The CDR3 region has the DNA TGTGCCAGCAGTTATAAGGGAGCTGAGCAGTTCTTC. The encoded protein is CASSYKGAEQFF.

J is TRBJ2-3 and V is TRBV7-2, with D tentatively TRBD1 (8 bases). CDR3 length equals 16 residues. The germline CDR1 and CDR2 sequences are SGHTA and FQGNSA. Trimming stripped 3 bases from V and 1 base from J, with 14 bases between. This CDR3 is CASSLHRGGGTDTQYF. CDR3 sequence (DNA): TGTGCCAGCAGCTTGCACAGGGGGGGCGGCACAGATACGCAGTATTTT.

The chain recombines TRBV29-1 with TRBJ2-5, with a weak D call TRBD2 (5 bases). V was clipped by 4 bases and J by 2 bases, with 8 bases between them. The germline CDR1 and CDR2 sequences are SQVTM and ANQGSEA. CDR3 size: 12 residues. The CDR3, as DNA: TGCAGCGTTGGGACTTCACAAGAGACCCAGTACTTC. This codes for CSVGTSQETQYF.

The rearrangement links TRBV3-1 (or the pseudogene TRBV3-2) to TRBJ2-5; weak D call: TRBD2 (5 bases). V shed 5 bases and J shed 3 bases, with 16 bases lying between them. This CDR3 spans 15 amino acids. Germline values: CDR1 LGHDT, CDR2 YNNKEL (reference sequence). This CDR3 reads CASSESGYREETQYF. As DNA, the CDR3 is TGTGCCAGCAGCGAGTCGGGGTATCGGGAAGAGACCCAGTACTTC.

DNA for the CDR3: TGCGCCAGCAGCCTTAACCTGGGACTAGCGGGGGGCCCAGATACGCAGTATTTT. Its translation is CASSLNLGLAGGPDTQYF. This chain joins TRBV5-1 and TRBJ2-3, with 15 bases lining up with TRBD2. The CDR3 runs to 18 residues. The germline V gene encodes CDR1 SGHRS and CDR2 YFSETQ. J gave up 4 bases and V 4 bases, and 10 bases lay outside the gene matches.

The chain recombines TRBV5-1 with TRBJ1-2, with D perhaps matching TRBD1 (6 bases). Germline CDR1 SGHRS, CDR2 YFSETQ. The CDR3 covers 17 residues. V shed 4 bases and J shed 8 bases, with 27 bases lying between them. Here the CDR3 DNA reads TGCGCCAGCAGCCCGCTGGGGCTCAGGGGACACCATTCGGGCTACACCTTC. It specifies CASSPLGLRGHHSGYTF.

The chain is built from TRBV12-3 or TRBV12-4 and TRBJ2-7, with D maybe TRBD1 (5 bases). The CDR3 is 13 amino acids. The V end was cut by 5 bases, the J end by 6 bases, with 14 bases between. CDR3 region: CASSKQGTAEQYF. CDR3 in DNA: TGTGCCAGCAGTAAGCAGGGTACTGCCGAGCAGTACTTC.

The chain combines TRBV19 with TRBJ1-5; D is possibly TRBD1 (6 bases). The V end lost 6 bases, the J end lost 6 bases, and 18 bases lay between the germline ends. CDR1 and CDR2 from the germline V gene are LNHDA and SQIVND (reference sequence). The CDR3 extends over 15 amino acids. This CDR3 reads CASSRSGGWGQPQHF. CDR3 DNA sequence: TGTGCCAGTAGCCGGTCGGGGGGCTGGGGTCAGCCCCAGCATTTT. Combining the CDR3 with reference TRBV19 and TRBJ1-5 gives the whole variable domain DGGITQSPKYLFRKEGQNVTLSCEQNLNHDAMYWYRQDPGQGLRLIYYSQIVNDFQKGDIAEGYSVSREKKESFPLTVTSAQKNPTAFYLCASSRSGGWGQPQHFGDGTRLSIL.

V is TRBV4-3 and J is TRBJ1-5; perhaps TRBD1 as D (6 bases). The CDR3 consists of 15 residues. The V and J ends lost 2 bases and 3 bases respectively, with 11 bases between them. Germline lookup yields CDR1 LGHNA and CDR2 YSLEER. CDR3 nucleotides: TGCGCCAGCAGCCAATTGACAGGCAACAATCAGCCCCAGCATTTT. Translation: CASSQLTGNNQPQHF.

This chain links TRBV13 with TRBJ2-1, with D perhaps matching TRBD2 (6 bases). This CDR3 contains 14 residues. Trimming stripped 5 bases from V and 10 bases from J, with 18 bases between. Per germline, CDR1 PRHDT and CDR2 FYEKMQ (reference sequence). As DNA, the CDR3 is TGTGCCAGCAGCCCGGACTGGCCTCGGGAGGAGCAGTTCTTC. This gives the protein CASSPDWPREEQFF.

The CDR3 is CALTRRSYEQYF. The CDR3 DNA reads as TGTGCTTTAACGCGGAGATCCTACGAGCAGTACTTC. This chain links TRBV12-3 or TRBV12-4 with TRBJ2-7, with no clear D. The CDR3 loop spans 12 amino acids.

The chain recombines TRBV9 with TRBJ2-1; 8 bases align to TRBD2. Germline CDR1 is SGDLS and CDR2 is YYNGEE. J gave up 2 bases and V 4 bases, and 14 bases lay outside the gene matches. The CDR3 totals 18 residues. The CDR3 DNA sequence: TGTGCCAGCAGCCCGGTAGCGGGGCCCCAACTCCCCTACAATGAGCAGTTCTTC. Its protein is CASSPVAGPQLPYNEQFF.

This clone was counted a single time. The chain couples TRBV7-9 to TRBJ1-2, with D possibly TRBD1 on 5 matching bases. Germline V gene lookup returns CDR1 SEHNR and CDR2 FQNEAQ (reference sequence). Trimming took off 2 bases at V and 4 bases at J, with 14 bases between the two ends. This CDR3 has 15 residues. CDR3 sequence (DNA): TGTGCCAGCAGCTTACCCCCTCAGGGAGGCTATGGCTACACCTTC. Amino acids: CASSLPPQGGYGYTF.

The rearrangement uses TRBV9 and TRBJ1-2; D might be TRBD1 (5 bases). Germline CDR1 SGDLS, CDR2 YYNGEE. The V end was cut by 3 bases, the J end by 5 bases, with 11 bases between. This CDR3 is built from 13 residues. CDR3 protein: CASSGGTGYGYTF. CDR3 coding DNA: TGTGCCAGCAGCGGGGGGACTGGGTATGGCTACACCTTC.

The V and J genes are TRBV19 and TRBJ2-7; a possible D gene is TRBD2 (6 bases). CDR1 LNHDA and CDR2 SQIVND come from the germline V gene (reference sequence). CDR3 length equals 15 residues. The ends were cut back, 3 bases at V and 7 bases at J, with 19 bases in the middle. CDR3 sequence reads: CASSIVPGSGEEQYF. The CDR3 nucleotides are TGTGCCAGTAGTATCGTCCCCGGGTCGGGGGAAGAGCAGTACTTC.

The chain joins TRBV2 to TRBJ1-2; no firm D call. This CDR3 contains 13 residues. The V gene's germline CDR1 is SNHLY and CDR2 FYNNEI. With 8 bases removed from V and 1 base from J, the gap between germline ends came to 11 bases. CDR3: CASHSEYNYGYTF. The CDR3 nucleotides are TGTGCCAGCCATAGCGAGTATAACTATGGCTACACCTTC.

This sequence joins TRBV2 and TRBJ2-7; a possible D gene is TRBD2 (6 bases). V lost 8 bases, J lost 0 bases, and 11 bases lay in between. There are 13 residues in the CDR3. Looked up from germline, CDR1 is SNHLY and CDR2 is FYNNEI. CDR3 sequence reads: CASEELASYEQYF. As DNA, the CDR3 is TGTGCCAGCGAGGAACTAGCCTCCTACGAGCAGTACTTC.

This clone occurred a few times. The CDR3 nucleotides are TGTGCCAGCAGCAAGGGACAGGGTGAAAACATTCAGTACTTC. Amino acid sequence: CASSKGQGENIQYF. This chain joins TRBV7-3 and TRBJ2-4; the match to TRBD1 covers 9 bases. V was pared by 5 bases and J by 5 bases, with 4 bases of the junction left unmatched. The germline V gene has CDR1 SGHTA and CDR2 FQGTGA. The CDR3 runs to 14 residues. Based on the CDR3 plus reference TRBV7-3 and TRBJ2-4, the full variable domain is GAGVSQTPSNKVTEKGKYVELRCDPISGHTALYWYRQSLGQGPEFLIYFQGTGAADDSGLPNDRFFAVRPEGSVSTLKIQRTERGDSAVYLCASSKGQGENIQYFGAGTRLSVL.

This sequence joins TRBV6-2 or TRBV6-3 and TRBJ1-2; 10 bases line up with TRBD1. There are 13 residues in the CDR3. V shed 6 bases, J shed 7 bases, and the junction held 5 bases outside the gene matches. Germline values: CDR1 MNHEY, CDR2 SVGEGT. CDR3 bases: TGTGCCAGCAGCGTCGGGACAGGGGTTGGCTACACCTTC. It codes for CASSVGTGVGYTF.

This clone is a singleton in its sample. The CDR3 region is CASSPWTGDVHEQYF. Written as DNA, the CDR3 is TGTGCCAGCAGCCCGTGGACAGGGGATGTCCACGAGCAGTACTTC. The rearrangement uses TRBV7-6 and TRBJ2-7; 9 nucleotides line up with TRBD1. Germline V gene data show CDR1 as SGHVS and CDR2 as FNYEAQ. V shed 5 bases and J 5 bases; nucleotides not matched to a gene: 10. The CDR3 is 15 residues long.

This clone was picked up a small number of times. The J gene is TRBJ2-3, the V gene TRBV5-1; TRBD2 is a possible D gene (7 bases). This CDR3 is built from 15 residues. CDR1 SGHRS and CDR2 YFSETQ come from the germline V gene. V was clipped by 4 bases and J by 4 bases, with 16 bases between them. The CDR3 reads CASSPEGGGSDTQYF. The DNA for the CDR3 is TGCGCCAGCAGCCCGGAGGGGGGGGGCTCAGATACGCAGTATTTT. Looking up the rest from reference TRBV5-1 and TRBJ2-3 gives the full variable domain: KAGVTQTPRYLIKTRGQQVTLSCSPISGHRSVSWYQQTPGQGLQFLFEYFSETQRNKGNFPGRFSGRQFSNSRSEMNVSTLELGDSALYLCASSPEGGGSDTQYFGPGTRLTVL.

This clone was counted once. The chain recombines TRBV25-1 with TRBJ2-5; the D is unclear. The CDR3 length is 14 residues. Per the germline V gene, CDR1 is MGHDK and CDR2 is SYGVNS. V lost 3 bases and J lost 7, with 15 bases in between. The chain's CDR3 is CASSDLEVAGTQYF. The DNA of the CDR3 is TGTGCCAGCAGTGATTTAGAGGTAGCCGGGACCCAGTACTTC.

The chain has TRBV5-4 and TRBJ2-7; a possible D gene is TRBD1 (6 bases). The V gene lost 1 base and the J gene lost 2 bases, with 10 bases spanning the gap. Per the germline V gene, CDR1 is SGHNT and CDR2 is YYREEE (reference sequence). The CDR3 totals 14 residues. CDR3 nucleotides: TGTGCCAGCAGCTTGCAACAGGGAACCTACGAGCAGTACTTC. Encoded protein: CASSLQQGTYEQYF. The whole variable domain, remainder taken from reference TRBV5-4 and TRBJ2-7, is ETGVTQSPTHLIKTRGQQVTLRCSSQSGHNTVSWYQQALGQGPQFIFQYYREEENGRGNFPPRFSGLQFPNYSSELNVNALELDDSALYLCASSLQQGTYEQYFGPGTRLTVT.

J is TRBJ1-6 and V is TRBV19, with a possible D match to TRBD1 (5 bases). Germline V gene data show CDR1 as LNHDA and CDR2 as SQIVND (reference sequence). CDR3 size: 14 residues. V gave up 9 bases and J gave up 6 bases, with 15 bases separating them. CDR3 residues: CASFSGGSNSPLHF. The CDR3 region has the DNA TGTGCCAGCTTCTCGGGGGGAAGTAATTCACCCCTCCACTTT.

The chain recombines TRBV7-8 with TRBJ1-2; 10 nucleotides agree with TRBD1. CDR1 is SGHVS, CDR2 FQNEAQ, per germline. The CDR3 has 17 amino acids. J lost 1 base, V lost 5 bases, and 10 bases had no gene match. In DNA form, the CDR3 reads TGTGCCAGCAGCAAACCGGGACAGGGGACAAGTAACTATGGCTACACCTTC. This codes for CASSKPGQGTSNYGYTF.